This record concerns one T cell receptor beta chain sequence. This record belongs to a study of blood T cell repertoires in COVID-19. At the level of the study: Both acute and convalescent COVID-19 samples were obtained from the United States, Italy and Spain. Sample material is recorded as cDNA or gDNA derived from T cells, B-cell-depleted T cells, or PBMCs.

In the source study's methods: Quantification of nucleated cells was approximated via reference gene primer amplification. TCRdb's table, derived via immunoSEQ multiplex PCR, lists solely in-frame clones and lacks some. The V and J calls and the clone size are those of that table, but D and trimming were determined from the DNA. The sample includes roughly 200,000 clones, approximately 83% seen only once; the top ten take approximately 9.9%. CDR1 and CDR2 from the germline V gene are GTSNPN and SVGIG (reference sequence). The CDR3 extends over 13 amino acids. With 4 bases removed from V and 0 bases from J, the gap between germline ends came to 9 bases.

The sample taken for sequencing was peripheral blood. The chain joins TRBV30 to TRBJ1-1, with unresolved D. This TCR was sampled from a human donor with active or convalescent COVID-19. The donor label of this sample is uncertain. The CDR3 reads CAWTVHMNTEAFF. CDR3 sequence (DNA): TGTGCCTGGACAGTACACATGAACACTGAAGCTTTCTTT.